This entry features one TCR beta chain sequence. Its cognate antigen is unknown. The PCR made use of 60 Vbeta and 13 Jbeta primers. Assay: immunoSEQ multiplex PCR; the TCRdb copy retains only in-frame clones and omits some. The table has under 55,000 clones, about three quarters seen once. The sample originates from a study of cytomegalovirus exposure and HLA in healthy donors. With 5 bases clipped from V and 1 base from J, the junction kept 3 bases outside the gene matches. Germline-derived CDR1 and CDR2 are LNHNV and YYDKDF (reference sequence). The CDR3 is made up of 14 amino acids. Study conclusions and caveats: V- and J-gene trimming in TCR beta was tied to a missense DCLRE1C variant by an analysis performed later. A likely sequencing artifact accounted for one observed cluster of highly shared sequence variants.

The sequenced material came from PBMCs. This receptor was obtained from a man aged 30-40 years in good health and CMV-seropositive. The rearrangement links TRBV15 to TRBJ2-5; 8 positions agree with TRBD2. CDR3 sequence (DNA): TGTGCCACCAGCCCCGGGGGGGCCCAAGAGACCCAGTACTTC. Translation gives CATSPGGAQETQYF.